This is a list of T cell receptor beta chains from one sample in a study of tumor-infiltrating lymphocytes in localized non-small cell lung cancer. Clones were read by immunoSEQ multiplex PCR, and TCRdb kept only the in-frame ones, dropping some. The sample consists of roughly 16,000 clones, about three quarters of them appearing once. Sequences were obtained from lung tumor tissue. All receptors derive from a human donor with non-small cell lung cancer. The conserved cysteine and the conserved F or W are not part of the CDR3 here.

cdr3_aa j_call v_call
ASSPGLAGPTDTQY TRBJ2-3 TRBV5-8
ASNTGRKMDTQY TRBJ2-3 TRBV6-6
ASSLRLAGVDTQY TRBJ2-3 TRBV5-4
ASSLADSLRIV TRBJ1-4 TRBV5-6
ASSGGSYEQY TRBJ2-7 TRBV7-2
ASSPGRTYNEQF TRBJ2-1 TRBV18
ASSETRESNGYT TRBJ1-2 TRBV9
ASIEHRNNSPLH TRBJ1-6 TRBV2
ASSSPNTGELF TRBJ2-2 TRBV6-5
SVTDRVPRGYT TRBJ1-2 TRBV29-1
SVIGTGDPTDTGELF TRBJ2-2 TRBV29-1
ASSELGETYGYT TRBJ1-2 TRBV6-1
ASSLGGTAGNTIY TRBJ1-3 TRBV28
ASSLGGENEAF TRBJ1-1 TRBV5-1
ASSQQGVLGNTIY TRBJ1-3 TRBV28
ASSPGLAGGMETQY TRBJ2-5 TRBV7-7
ASSQGRGDYYEQY TRBJ2-7 TRBV4-3
ASETGDREKLF TRBJ1-4 TRBV25-1
ASSYRGVHNSPLH TRBJ1-6 TRBV4-1
ASSLRLAGADTQY TRBJ2-3 TRBV9
AWSVKGGIRETQY TRBJ2-5 TRBV30
AISPDSGELF TRBJ2-2 TRBV10-3
ASSHITAAPGGNTIY TRBJ1-3 TRBV5-1
ASSSPAGTGSYEQY TRBJ2-7 TRBV11-2
ASSTKGRGNTEAF TRBJ1-1 TRBV6-5
ASSLGRGTDTQY TRBJ2-3 TRBV11-1
ASRALAVLDTEAF TRBJ1-1 TRBV27
ASSPRGVGYT TRBJ1-2 TRBV7-9
AGGQRASGANVLT TRBJ2-6 TRBV7-9
ASSRGGANEKLF TRBJ1-4 TRBV19
ASSADPWAETQY TRBJ2-5 TRBV7-2
ASSPIATGDYGYT TRBJ1-2 TRBV18
ASSPGGAPREQF TRBJ2-1 TRBV19
ASSLVQGRGYT TRBJ1-2 TRBV7-2
ASSLQGNYGYT TRBJ1-2 TRBV7-8
ASSGWGGGEETQY TRBJ2-5 TRBV2
ASSVDGRSWETQY TRBJ2-5 TRBV9
ASSLGTDSTDTQY TRBJ2-3 TRBV5-1
ASSPGQGGADTQY TRBJ2-3 TRBV5-8
ASSLWGAGNEQF TRBJ2-1 TRBV28
ASSLGGDYGYT TRBJ1-2 TRBV27
ASSFRDPGTDTQY TRBJ2-3 TRBV5-6
ASSYLEWGEQY TRBJ2-7 TRBV7-9
ASSLGAGLRETQY TRBJ2-5 TRBV7-7
ASSLRGQGSNEKLF TRBJ1-4 TRBV5-1
ASSKKAGPGNTIY TRBJ1-3 TRBV21-1
ASSRTKGPREEQY TRBJ2-7 TRBV7-2
ASSPRGGGSGAGELF TRBJ2-2 TRBV9
ASSLSGSSYEQY TRBJ2-7 TRBV5-1
ASSVTRGVSNQPQH TRBJ1-5 TRBV5-8